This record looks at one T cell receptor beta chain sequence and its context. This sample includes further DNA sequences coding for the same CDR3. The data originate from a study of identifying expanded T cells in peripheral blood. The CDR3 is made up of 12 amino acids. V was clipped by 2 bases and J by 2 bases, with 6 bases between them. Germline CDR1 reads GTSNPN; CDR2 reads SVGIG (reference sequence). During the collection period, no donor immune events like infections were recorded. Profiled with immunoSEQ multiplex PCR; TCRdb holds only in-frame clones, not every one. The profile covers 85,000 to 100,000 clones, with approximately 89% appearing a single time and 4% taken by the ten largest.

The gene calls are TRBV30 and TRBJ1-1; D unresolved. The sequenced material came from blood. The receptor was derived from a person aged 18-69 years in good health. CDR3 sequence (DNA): TGTGCCTGGAGTCTCGGTAACACTGAAGCTTTCTTT. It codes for CAWSLGNTEAFF.